Below are 21 T cell receptor beta chains sequenced from a single sample in a study of blood T cells in healthy people across ages. Combining a sample-barcoded 5' primer with a J-beta primer mix, a second PCR ran for 7 to 11 cycles. TCRdb reprocessed the 5' RACE reads via MiXCR and lists one record per CDR3 protein. This table holds fewer than 1.5 million distinct CDR3 sequences, 42% found once. The sample taken for sequencing was blood. The origin of the receptors is a woman under 30 in good health.

The DNA for the CDR3 is TGCAGTGCTAGAGATGCCGGGACTAATACCTACGAGCAGTACTTC. Its protein product is CSARDAGTNTYEQYF. The chain employs TRBV20-1 and TRBJ2-5, with 7 bases identical to TRBD2. TRBJ2-7 matches the DNA end more closely, so the J call is doubtful. CDR3 size: 15 residues. Per germline, CDR1 DFQATT and CDR2 SNEGSKA (reference sequence).

This chain joins TRBV5-1 and TRBJ1-1; 7 positions match TRBD1. Germline CDR1 reads SGHRS; CDR2 reads YFSETQ. The V and J ends lost 5 bases and 0 bases, in that order; junction bases with no gene match: 4. The CDR3 is 14 residues long. The CDR3, as DNA: TGCGCCAGCAGAGGGACAGACATGAACACTGAAGCTTTCTTT. Translating it yields CASRGTDMNTEAFF.

This clonotype showed up just a few times. The chain combines TRBV7-6 with TRBJ2-3, with 11 bases fitting TRBD2. This CDR3 is 16 amino acids long. Germline V gene lookup returns CDR1 SGHVS and CDR2 FNYEAQ. Trimming removed 2 bases from V and 1 base from J; junction bases left unmatched: 2. CDR3 residues: CASSLMTSGGTDTQYF. The CDR3 DNA follows: TGTGCCAGCAGCTTAATGACTAGCGGGGGCACAGATACGCAGTATTTT.

Remarks on this clonotype: Its ends do not fully match the called genes, so a read error is possible. This chain connects TRBV4-2 to TRBJ2-1, with 10 bases aligning to TRBD2. This CDR3 spans 15 amino acids. The germline gives CDR1 LGHNA, CDR2 YNFKEQ. The CDR3 bases are TGTGCCAGCAGCCACCCTAGCGGGAGTAACAATGAGCGGTTCTTC. Protein sequence: CASSHPSGSNNERFF.

This clonotype was detected a few times. The chain recombines TRBV20-1 with TRBJ1-2; 8 nucleotides agree with TRBD1. Germline CDR1 reads DFQATT; CDR2 reads SNEGSKA (reference sequence). The length of the CDR3 is 12 residues. Trimming at V came to 5 bases and at J to 4 bases, leaving 3 bases not matched to a gene. Here the CDR3 reads CSAYGTGYGYTF. The CDR3 bases are TGCAGTGCTTACGGGACAGGCTATGGCTACACCTTC.

The V and J genes are TRBV6-5 and TRBJ1-1; TRBD1 might be the D (5 bases). Germline V gene data show CDR1 as MNHEY and CDR2 as SVGAGI. V was cut by 2 bases and J by 6 bases, with 19 bases left in between. This CDR3 contains 16 residues. The chain's CDR3 is CASSYGGARRGAEAFF. The DNA for the CDR3 is TGTGCCAGCAGTTACGGAGGGGCCAGGAGGGGCGCTGAAGCTTTCTTT.

In its sample, this clonotype was seen once. The gene calls are TRBV28 and TRBJ2-3, with 9 bases fitting TRBD2. The trim removed 3 bases at V and 9 bases at J, leaving 13 bases unmatched. This CDR3 has 16 residues. CDR1 is MDHEN, CDR2 SYDVKM, per germline. The CDR3 loop is CASSLGSGGRLGTQYF. The CDR3 nucleotides read TGTGCCAGCAGTTTGGGTAGCGGGGGCCGTCTGGGAACGCAGTATTTT.

A word on this clonotype: One base away lies a much larger clone, so this may be a sequencing read error. The chain has TRBV6-5 and TRBJ1-2; possible D gene TRBD1, 6 bases. Germline V CDR1 and CDR2: MNHEY, SVGAGI. The CDR3 length is 12 residues. Trimming took 5 bases from V and 6 from J, leaving 10 bases between them. The CDR3 region has the DNA TGTGCCAGCAGTACGCCAGGGGATGGCTACACCTTC. Protein product: CASSTPGDGYTF.

This clonotype was seen a handful of times. This rearrangement joins TRBV2 to TRBJ2-3, with D perhaps TRBD2 (6 bases). The CDR3 extends over 16 amino acids. Between the trimmed V and J ends, which lost 10 bases and 1 base, there was a span of 21 bases. Germline values: CDR1 SNHLY, CDR2 FYNNEI. The CDR3: CAIGRLAWGGTDTQYF. The CDR3 nucleotides read TGTGCCATAGGGCGTCTAGCCTGGGGGGGCACAGATACGCAGTATTTT. Variable domain in full (rest from reference TRBV2 and TRBJ2-3): EPEVTQTPSHQVTQMGQEVILRCVPISNHLYFYWYRQILGQKVEFLVSFYNNEISEKSEIFDDQFSVERPDGSNFTLKIRSTKLEDSAMYFCAIGRLAWGGTDTQYFGPGTRLTVL.

The V gene is TRBV6-1, the J gene TRBJ2-7, with 7 bases that match TRBD2. The V segment lost 2 bases and the J segment 0 bases; nucleotides outside the gene matches: 4. Germline V CDR1 and CDR2: MNHNS, SASEGT. There are 15 residues in the CDR3. CDR3 amino acids: CASSERSGHSYEQYF. CDR3 sequence (DNA): TGTGCCAGCAGTGAACGTAGCGGGCACTCCTACGAGCAGTACTTC.

The chain is built from TRBV12-3 or TRBV12-4 and TRBJ2-1; TRBD2 aligns across 9 bases. The CDR3 totals 15 residues. V gave up 6 bases and J gave up 6 bases; unmatched junction bases: 9. The DNA for the CDR3 is TGTGCCAGCAGAGCCCTTAGCGGGGGAATCAATGAGCAGTTCTTC. This sequence encodes CASRALSGGINEQFF.

This clonotype was seen at least ten times. The chain employs TRBV4-2 and TRBJ2-7; 7 bases line up with TRBD2. The CDR3 runs 16 residues. Germline V gene lookup returns CDR1 LGHNA and CDR2 YNFKEQ. The V gene end was trimmed by 0 bases and the J gene end by 4 bases; junction bases not matched to a gene: 9. Here the CDR3 reads CASSQDSERGIYEQYF. The CDR3 DNA sequence: TGTGCCAGCAGCCAAGATAGCGAGCGGGGTATATACGAGCAGTACTTC.

This clonotype was counted a few times. J is TRBJ2-3 and V is TRBV5-1, with 7 bases fitting TRBD1. V shed 4 bases, J shed 2 bases, and the junction held 4 bases outside the gene matches. The CDR3 length is 14 residues. From germline, CDR1 is SGHRS and CDR2 YFSETQ. The DNA of the CDR3 is TGCGCCAGCAGCCACGGGACAGACACAGATACGCAGTATTTT. Translated, it gives CASSHGTDTDTQYF.

In its sample, this clonotype was seen once. The chain couples TRBV20-1 to TRBJ1-1; D ambiguous. This CDR3 is built from 11 residues. Between the trimmed V and J ends, which lost 4 bases and 8 bases, there was a span of 11 bases. CDR1 is DFQATT and CDR2 is SNEGSKA in the germline V gene (reference sequence). The CDR3 sequence is CSAIEPGEAFF. In DNA, the CDR3 is TGCAGTGCTATTGAACCGGGGGAAGCTTTCTTT.

The CDR3, as DNA: TGTGCCATCAGGCGGGACAGAGCCCCCTACGAGCAGTACTTC. It encodes CAIRRDRAPYEQYF. The V call is TRBV10-3, the J call TRBJ2-5; D may be TRBD1 (7 bases). The tail of the sequence fits TRBJ2-7 better, so the J call may be wrong. Germline V lookup: CDR1 ENHRY, CDR2 SYGVKD. CDR3 length: 14 residues.

This chain links TRBV28 with TRBJ1-2; 8 bases map to TRBD1. From germline, CDR1 is MDHEN and CDR2 SYDVKM. The CDR3 runs to 13 residues. CDR3: CAAAAGGSYGYTF. The CDR3 DNA reads TGTGCTGCAGCGGCAGGGGGCAGCTATGGCTACACCTTC.

The rearrangement links TRBV6-5 to TRBJ2-1, with D perhaps TRBD2 (6 bases). This CDR3 is built from 14 residues. Germline CDR1 is MNHEY and CDR2 is SVGAGI. V was pared by 5 bases and J by 5 bases, with 13 bases between. The CDR3 DNA reads TGTGCCAGCAGTGGAGCGCGGGGCCACAATGAGCAGTTCTTC. Amino acids: CASSGARGHNEQFF.

The chain couples TRBV20-1 to TRBJ1-6; D is ambiguous. Trimming removed 3 bases at V and 8 bases at J, with 17 bases between. This CDR3 has 15 residues. Looked up from germline, CDR1 is DFQATT and CDR2 is SNEGSKA (reference sequence). In DNA, the CDR3 is TGCAGTGCTAGGAGGACGGCTTCCCTAGATTCACCCCTCCACTTT. Residues: CSARRTASLDSPLHF.

This sequence joins TRBV7-9 and TRBJ1-2; no firm D call. CDR3 length: 15 residues. V was shortened by 4 bases and J by 5 bases, with 17 bases between the two germline ends. Germline CDR1 is SEHNR and CDR2 is FQNEAQ (reference sequence). The CDR3 nucleotides are TGTGCCAGCAGCTCGCCAACGGCCCCAGGATATGGCTACACCTTC. It specifies CASSSPTAPGYGYTF.

The chain employs TRBV7-2 and TRBJ2-3; no clear D. Germline V gives CDR1 SGHTA, CDR2 FQGNSA. The CDR3 sequence is 16 residues long. With 0 bases removed from V and 2 bases from J, the gap between germline ends came to 12 bases. CDR3 in amino acids: CASSLADVLVTDTQYF. CDR3 DNA sequence: TGTGCCAGCAGCTTAGCGGATGTACTGGTCACAGATACGCAGTATTTT.

The table lists this clonotype with a few counts. This rearrangement joins TRBV10-3 to TRBJ1-2; 9 bases line up with TRBD1. Per germline, CDR1 ENHRY and CDR2 SYGVKD. V was pared by 0 bases and J by 6 bases, with 5 bases of the junction left unmatched. The length of the CDR3 is 15 residues. CDR3 loop: CAISESQGQGHGYTF. CDR3 DNA sequence: TGTGCCATCAGTGAGTCTCAGGGACAGGGCCATGGCTACACCTTC.